The 21 T cell receptor beta chains below all came from one sample that was sequenced in a study of cytomegalovirus exposure and HLA in healthy donors. A multiplex PCR was run with 60 Vbeta primers and 13 Jbeta primers. Data came from immunoSEQ multiplex PCR; TCRdb stores just in-frame clones and leaves some out. The sample has fewer than 250,000 clones, around 80% seen once. Material for sequencing was PBMCs. All receptors come from a middle-aged man in good health and CMV-seropositive.

V and J are TRBV14 and TRBJ1-5; 9 bases align to TRBD1. V lost 2 bases, J lost 7 bases, and 6 bases stayed unmatched. The CDR3 totals 15 residues. CDR1 is SGHDN, CDR2 FVKESK, per germline. The CDR3 region is CASSQTGGAGQPQHF. The CDR3 DNA sequence: TGTGCCAGCAGCCAAACAGGGGGCGCGGGGCAGCCCCAGCATTTT.

This chain links TRBV5-1 with TRBJ2-1; the D is unclear. This CDR3 region has 14 residues. Deletions cut 5 bases from V and 6 bases from J, with 15 bases between. Per the germline V gene, CDR1 is SGHRS and CDR2 is YFSETQ. The CDR3 nucleotides read TGCGCCAGCAGTAACGGTCCGCCTCTCAATGAGCAGTTCTTC. This translates into CASSNGPPLNEQFF. The full variable domain, its missing parts supplied by reference TRBV5-1 and TRBJ2-1, is KAGVTQTPRYLIKTRGQQVTLSCSPISGHRSVSWYQQTPGQGLQFLFEYFSETQRNKGNFPGRFSGRQFSNSRSEMNVSTLELGDSALYLCASSNGPPLNEQFFGPGTRLTVL.

This clone has only a few counts. J is TRBJ2-7 and V is TRBV6-1, with 9 bases aligning to TRBD2. Germline-derived CDR1 and CDR2 are MNHNS and SASEGT. The junction had 2 bases not matched to a gene; V was cut back by 1 base and J by 1 base. This CDR3 has 15 residues. The DNA of the CDR3 is TGTGCCAGCAGTGAAGACCTAGCGGGATCCTACGAGCAGTACGTC. Encoded protein: CASSEDLAGSYEQYV.

The rearrangement uses TRBV11-3 and TRBJ2-3; 12 positions match TRBD2. The CDR3 consists of 19 residues. The V gene's germline CDR1 is SGHNT and CDR2 YENEEA. V was pared by 3 bases and J by 3 bases, with 13 bases of the junction left unmatched. CDR3 residues: CASSFGSSGRAVITDTQYF. The CDR3 region has the DNA TGTGCCAGCAGCTTCGGTTCTAGCGGGAGGGCCGTTATTACAGATACGCAGTATTTT.

The chain couples TRBV7-6 to TRBJ2-5; D remains unclear. CDR3 length: 13 amino acids. Germline CDR1 and CDR2: SGHVS and FNYEAQ. The germline V and J ends were trimmed by 4 bases and 5 bases, with 11 bases remaining between them. Here the CDR3 DNA reads TGTGCCAGCAGCTCAACTGGTATCGAGACCCAGTACTTC. This codes for CASSSTGIETQYF.

This sequence joins TRBV18 and TRBJ2-5, with TRBD2 matching 7 bases. J was trimmed by 3 bases and V by 6 bases; bases with no gene match: 4. Germline CDR1 reads KGHSH; CDR2 reads LQKENI. The CDR3 has 13 residues. The CDR3 protein is CASSVLAEETQYF. The CDR3, as DNA: TGTGCCAGCTCCGTGCTAGCGGAAGAGACCCAGTACTTC. Looking up the rest from reference TRBV18 and TRBJ2-5 gives the full variable domain: NAGVMQNPRHLVRRRGQEARLRCSPMKGHSHVYWYRQLPEEGLKFMVYLQKENIIDESGMPKERFSAEFPKEGPSILRIQQVVRGDSAAYFCASSVLAEETQYFGPGTRLLVL.

V usage is TRBV27 and J usage is TRBJ2-3; D is unresolved. Between the trimmed V and J ends, which lost 5 bases and 0 bases, there was a span of 6 bases. CDR3 length equals 13 residues. Per germline, CDR1 MNHEY and CDR2 SMNVEV (reference sequence). The chain's CDR3 is CASSTPSTDTQYF. CDR3 coding DNA: TGTGCCAGCAGTACTCCTAGCACAGATACGCAGTATTTT.

Only one count was recorded for this clone. In DNA, the CDR3 is TGTGCCAGCAGCTTATTAAGGGTGGAGGCCGGGGAGCTGTTTTTT. Amino acids: CASSLLRVEAGELFF. The chain has TRBV11-3 and TRBJ2-2, with D maybe TRBD2 (5 bases). The CDR3 loop spans 15 amino acids. The germline gives CDR1 SGHNT, CDR2 YENEEA. With 2 bases removed from V and 6 bases from J, the gap between germline ends came to 13 bases.

The chain couples TRBV6-5 to TRBJ1-6; TRBD1 matches 8 bases. Germline V lookup: CDR1 MNHEY, CDR2 SVGAGI. The V gene end was trimmed by 0 bases and the J gene end by 10 bases; junction bases not matched to a gene: 8. There are 16 residues in the CDR3. The CDR3 here is CASSYSSAGGASPLHF. The DNA for the CDR3 is TGTGCCAGCAGTTACTCGTCGGCAGGGGGCGCCTCACCCCTCCACTTT.

CDR3 in amino acids: CASTSPVRSGNTIYF. CDR3 nucleotide sequence: TGTGCCAGCACTTCTCCGGTCCGCTCTGGAAACACCATATATTTT. V usage is TRBV6-5 and J usage is TRBJ1-3; D remains unclear. In germline, CDR1 is MNHEY, CDR2 SVGAGI. The CDR3 is 15 amino acids. Trimming pared 7 bases from V and 0 bases from J, leaving 13 bases between.

The J gene is TRBJ2-5, the V gene TRBV30; TRBD1 matches 11 bases. The DNA end favors TRBJ2-7, so the J call may be wrong. The CDR3 is 16 residues long. Per the germline V gene, CDR1 is GTSNPN and CDR2 is SVGIG (reference sequence). CDR3 DNA: TGTGCCTGGAGCCTCGGGACAGGGGGACAAGTCTTCGAGCAGTACTTC. This gives the protein CAWSLGTGGQVFEQYF.

In the case of this clone: Other DNA sequences in this sample translate to the same CDR3. The chain joins TRBV5-1 to TRBJ1-5, with a possible D match to TRBD1 (6 bases). The CDR3 totals 13 residues. Trimming took off 3 bases at V and 4 bases at J, with 8 bases between the two ends. The germline V gene encodes CDR1 SGHRS and CDR2 YFSETQ. The CDR3 DNA follows: TGCGCCAGCAGCTCGGACAGTAATCAGCCCCAGCATTTT. Translation: CASSSDSNQPQHF.

This clone was picked up a small number of times. The chain joins TRBV19 to TRBJ1-2; D is uncertain. Looked up from germline, CDR1 is LNHDA and CDR2 is SQIVND (reference sequence). V shed 3 bases and J shed 7 bases, with 15 bases lying between them. This CDR3 has 14 amino acids. CDR3 DNA sequence: TGTGCCAGTAGTATTGTCGGCAGAGGCGGTGGCTACACCTTC. Its translation: CASSIVGRGGGYTF.

The count of this clone is one. This chain joins TRBV5-1 and TRBJ2-5; D uncertain. The DNA end is more similar to TRBJ2-7, so the J call may be wrong. The length of the CDR3 is 14 residues. The V gene's germline CDR1 is SGHRS and CDR2 YFSETQ. Here the CDR3 reads CASSLKGLWGEQYF. The CDR3 nucleotides are TGCGCCAGCAGCTTAAAGGGCCTCTGGGGCGAGCAGTACTTC.

This clone was seen at least ten times. Other nucleotide sequences from this sample produce the same CDR3. In DNA form, the CDR3 reads TGTGCCAGCTCACCACAACAGGGGAACACTGAAGCTTTCTTT. It encodes CASSPQQGNTEAFF. The rearrangement joins TRBV18 to TRBJ1-1, with D tentatively TRBD1 (6 bases). Germline V gives CDR1 KGHSH, CDR2 LQKENI. The CDR3 contains 14 residues. V shed 1 base and J shed 1 base, with 7 bases lying between them.

On this clone itself: The junction departs from the called germline gene at one end, perhaps through a read error. The genes are TRBV7-9 and TRBJ2-7; 11 bases fit TRBD2. Germline V gives CDR1 SEHNR, CDR2 FQNEAQ (reference sequence). The CDR3 has 15 residues. The CDR3 loop is CSSSRPTSGTYEQYF. CDR3 nucleotide sequence: TGTTCCAGCAGCCGACCGACTAGCGGGACCTACGAGCAGTACTTC.

The genes are TRBV9 and TRBJ2-1, with TRBD1 matching over 9 bases. The CDR3 is 18 residues long. Trimming took 1 base from V and 4 from J; bases not matched to a gene: 12. CDR1 and CDR2 (germline): SGDLS, YYNGEE. CDR3 in amino acids: CASSVSGAGTGSYNEQFF. CDR3 bases: TGTGCCAGCAGCGTATCTGGGGCCGGGACAGGGTCATACAATGAGCAGTTCTTC.

This clone was recorded a few times. The chain's CDR3 is CASSPRGALADTQYF. The CDR3 DNA is TGTGCCAGTAGCCCCCGGGGGGCGCTTGCAGATACGCAGTATTTT. The rearrangement uses TRBV19 and TRBJ2-3, with D tentatively TRBD2 (7 bases). Germline V lookup: CDR1 LNHDA, CDR2 SQIVND (reference sequence). The CDR3 runs 15 residues. Between the trimmed V and J ends, which lost 6 bases and 4 bases, there was a span of 17 bases.

V and J are TRBV6-6 and TRBJ2-7; D not certain. Germline CDR1 is MNHNY and CDR2 is SVGAGI (reference sequence). The CDR3 runs 14 residues. The germline V and J ends were trimmed by 4 bases and 2 bases, with 12 bases remaining between them. The CDR3 spells CASSSRLTPYEQYF. The CDR3 DNA reads TGTGCCAGCAGTTCCCGACTTACTCCCTACGAGCAGTACTTC.

V and J are TRBV6-5 and TRBJ1-1, with TRBD1 as a possible D gene (5 bases). From germline, CDR1 is MNHEY and CDR2 SVGAGI. V lost 2 bases, J lost 1 base, and 5 bases lay in between. The CDR3 is 13 amino acids. CDR3: CASSYQGNTEAFF. DNA of the CDR3: TGTGCCAGCAGTTACCAGGGGAACACTGAAGCTTTCTTT.

The J gene is TRBJ2-1, the V gene TRBV6-5; the D is unclear. This CDR3 is built from 15 residues. Germline V gene lookup returns CDR1 MNHEY and CDR2 SVGAGI. The V and J ends lost 3 bases and 6 bases respectively, with 15 bases between them. The CDR3 DNA follows: TGTGCCAGCAGTTATTTGGGCAGAGATGGCAATGAGCAGTTCTTC. This encodes CASSYLGRDGNEQFF.